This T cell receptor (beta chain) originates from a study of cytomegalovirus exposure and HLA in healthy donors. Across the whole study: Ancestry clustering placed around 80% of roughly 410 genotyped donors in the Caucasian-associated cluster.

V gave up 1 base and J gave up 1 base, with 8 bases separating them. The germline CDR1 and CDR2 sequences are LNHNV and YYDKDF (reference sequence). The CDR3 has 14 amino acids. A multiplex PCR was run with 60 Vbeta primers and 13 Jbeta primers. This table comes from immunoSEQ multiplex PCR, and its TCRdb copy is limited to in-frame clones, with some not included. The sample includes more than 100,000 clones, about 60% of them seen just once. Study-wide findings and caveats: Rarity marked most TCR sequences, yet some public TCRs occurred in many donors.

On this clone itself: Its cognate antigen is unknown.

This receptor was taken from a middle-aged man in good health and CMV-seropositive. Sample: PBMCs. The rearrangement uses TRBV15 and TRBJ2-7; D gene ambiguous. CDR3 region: CATSRARGSYEQYF. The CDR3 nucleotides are TGTGCCACCAGCAGAGCCCGAGGTTCCTACGAGCAGTACTTC.